The 5 T cell receptor beta chains presented below share a single source sample, sequenced in a study of blood T cell repertoires in COVID-19 (dated by TCRdb to 2018 to 2021). Library preparation employed the immunoSEQ multiplex PCR assay. Not all clones reach the TCRdb copy of this immuneACCESS table, which keeps in-frame sequences only. Checked studies attribute under half of the gap to unresolved V genes and leave the rest unexplained. The table for this sample lists 160,000 or so clones; 80% to 90% of them were counted only once. Of the sample, 3.9% is held by the ten largest clones. Sequenced sample: peripheral blood. These receptors all come from a woman aged 60-70 years who had recovered from COVID-19.

This chain joins TRBV6-5 and TRBJ2-5; perhaps TRBD1 as D (5 bases). V shed 2 bases and J shed 6 bases, with 10 bases lying between them. CDR1 MNHEY and CDR2 SVGAGI come from the germline V gene. This CDR3 contains 13 residues. The CDR3 bases are TGTGCCAGCAGTTACGACAGAGTACAGACCCAGTACTTC. It encodes CASSYDRVQTQYF.

This chain joins TRBV5-1 and TRBJ1-4, with D possibly matching TRBD1 (6 bases). Germline V lookup: CDR1 SGHRS, CDR2 YFSETQ. Trimming removed 3 bases at V and 7 bases at J, with 13 bases between. This CDR3 has 14 residues. CDR3 residues: CASSSGGQGEKLFF. The CDR3 nucleotides are TGCGCCAGCAGCTCCGGGGGGCAGGGTGAAAAACTGTTTTTT.

This clone was detected only a few times. Here the CDR3 DNA reads TGTGCCAGCAGGGGGACAGGGGAGGGCTACACCTTC. This encodes CASRGTGEGYTF. This rearrangement joins TRBV7-9 to TRBJ1-2; 10 nucleotides agree with TRBD1. Unmatched junction bases numbered 3, after V lost 6 bases and J lost 8 bases. Per the germline V gene, CDR1 is SEHNR and CDR2 is FQNEAQ (reference sequence). This CDR3 comprises 12 residues.

The chain uses TRBV28 and TRBJ1-5, with a tentative D call TRBD1 (6 bases). Per the germline V gene, CDR1 is MDHEN and CDR2 is SYDVKM. V was clipped by 2 bases and J by 1 base, with 6 bases between them. The CDR3 loop spans 14 amino acids. In DNA, the CDR3 is TGTGCCAGCAGTTTAGGGGGCAGCAATCAGCCCCAGCATTTT. The encoded protein is CASSLGGSNQPQHF. Variable domain in full (rest from reference TRBV28 and TRBJ1-5): DVKVTQSSRYLVKRTGEKVFLECVQDMDHENMFWYRQDPGLGLRLIYFSYDVKMKEKGDIPEGYSVSREKKERFSLILESASTNQTSMYLCASSLGGSNQPQHFGDGTRLSIL.

This chain uses TRBV4-3 with TRBJ1-2, with 10 bases matching TRBD1. The CDR3 spans 16 residues. Germline loops: CDR1 LGHNA, CDR2 YSLEER. V was pared by 1 base and J by 2 bases, with 4 bases of the junction left unmatched. The CDR3, as DNA: TGCGCCAGCAGCCAAGGGGAGGGACAGGGGAACTATGGCTACACCTTC. Its protein is CASSQGEGQGNYGYTF.